What follows describes a single TCR beta chain. Its recognized antigen is unknown. No clone much larger than this one lies a single base away; base qualities are absent. This specimen comes from a study of radiotherapy plus CTLA-4 blockade in lung cancer (dated by TCRdb to about 2018). Some background on the complete study: Objective responses were observed in 15% to 20% of enrolled patients, and disease control was achieved in around 28%. Broader findings and caveats from the paper: After treatment with radiotherapy and ipilimumab, TCR clones that came from tumors expanded in the peripheral blood. The strongest predictors of response, as reported, were early dynamic changes in blood T cell clones along with a rise in serum interferon-beta after radiation.

Via the germline V gene (reference sequence), CDR1 is LNHDA and CDR2 SQIVND. Taken from cysteine to phenylalanine, the CDR3 has 17 residues. Only the CDR3 DNA is retained, 51 bases long and in frame from the first base. Trimming takes 6 bases from V and 0 bases from J, and the germline ends sit 19 bases apart. In this study, focal radiation therapy paired with CTLA-4 blockade (ipilimumab) was tested in patients who had chemo-refractory metastatic non-small-cell lung cancer. The library was built by means of the immunoSEQ multiplex PCR assay. TCRdb provides this immuneACCESS table in a form limited to in-frame rearrangements. Some clones are lacking; in checked studies, under half of them reflect an unresolved V gene, and why the rest are absent is not known. The sample table contains approximately 60,000 clones; only one count was recorded for approximately 77% of them. 4% to 5% of the sample rests with the top ten.

Sequenced material: peripheral blood, taken from a patient treated with radiotherapy plus ipilimumab. The V and J segments used are TRBV19 and TRBJ2-3; TRBD2 is a possible D gene, resting on 6 matching bases. The source is a human donor with non-small cell lung cancer who had a complete response to radiotherapy plus ipilimumab. The nucleotides read TGTGCCAGTAGCCCCCGGCGGGGTTCGTTAAGCACAGATACGCAGTATTTT. Its amino acids are CASSPRRGSLSTDTQYF.